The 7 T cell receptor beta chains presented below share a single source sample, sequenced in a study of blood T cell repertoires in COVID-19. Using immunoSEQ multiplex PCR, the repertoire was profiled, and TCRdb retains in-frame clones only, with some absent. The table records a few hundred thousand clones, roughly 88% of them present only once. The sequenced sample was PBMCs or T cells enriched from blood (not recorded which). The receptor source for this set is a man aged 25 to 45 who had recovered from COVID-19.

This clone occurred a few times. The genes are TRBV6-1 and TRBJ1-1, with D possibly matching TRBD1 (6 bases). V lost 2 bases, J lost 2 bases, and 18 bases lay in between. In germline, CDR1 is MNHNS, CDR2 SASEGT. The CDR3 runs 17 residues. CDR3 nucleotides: TGTGCCAGCAGTGAACGTGGAGGGAGGGGGATTAACACTGAAGCTTTCTTT. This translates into CASSERGGRGINTEAFF.

This CDR3 is CASSFSSSEQYF. The CDR3 DNA is TGTGCCAGCAGTTTTTCGTCTTCCGAGCAGTACTTC. The chain has TRBV12-3 or TRBV12-4 and TRBJ2-7; D is unclear. V was cut by 3 bases and J by 6 bases, with 9 bases left in between. The CDR3 loop spans 12 amino acids.

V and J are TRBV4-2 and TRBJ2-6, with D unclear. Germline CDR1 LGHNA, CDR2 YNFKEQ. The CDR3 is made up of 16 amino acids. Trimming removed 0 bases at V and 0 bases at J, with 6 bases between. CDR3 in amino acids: CASSQDFNSGANVLTF. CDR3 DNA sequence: TGTGCCAGCAGCCAAGATTTCAACTCTGGGGCCAACGTCCTGACTTTC.

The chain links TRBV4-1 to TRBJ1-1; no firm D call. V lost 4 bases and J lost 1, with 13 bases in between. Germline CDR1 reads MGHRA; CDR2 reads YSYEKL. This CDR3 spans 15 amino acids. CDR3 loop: CASSLMRQGNTEAFF. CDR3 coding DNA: TGCGCCAGCAGCCTTATGCGGCAAGGGAACACTGAAGCTTTCTTT.

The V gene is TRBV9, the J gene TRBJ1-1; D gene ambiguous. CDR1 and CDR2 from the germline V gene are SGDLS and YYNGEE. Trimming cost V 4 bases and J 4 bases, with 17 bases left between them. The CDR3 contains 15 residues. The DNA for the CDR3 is TGTGCCAGCAGCCTAATACGGGGTACGGGCACTGAAGCTTTCTTT. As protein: CASSLIRGTGTEAFF.

CDR3 DNA sequence: TGTGCCTGGTCATTAGGAGCGAACTATGGCTACACCTTC. Translated: CAWSLGANYGYTF. The chain combines TRBV30 with TRBJ1-2; D gene uncertain. The CDR3 spans 13 residues. Per germline, CDR1 GTSNPN and CDR2 SVGIG (reference sequence). The germline V and J ends were trimmed by 5 bases and 2 bases, with 12 bases remaining between them.

Written as DNA, the CDR3 is TGTGCCAGCAGTCCCCAGATCTATGGCTACACCTTC. Its protein is CASSPQIYGYTF. V usage is TRBV28 and J usage is TRBJ1-2; no clear D. Germline values: CDR1 MDHEN, CDR2 SYDVKM. This CDR3 is built from 12 residues. V lost 5 bases to trimming and J lost 4 bases, with 8 bases between them.